These 32 T cell receptor beta chains were all obtained from the same sample, sequenced in a study of cytomegalovirus exposure and HLA in healthy donors. Primers included in the PCR were 60 Vbeta and 13 Jbeta primers. Profiled with immunoSEQ multiplex PCR; TCRdb holds only in-frame clones, not every one. In the table there are 150,000 or so clones, approximately 74% of which are singletons. Sequenced sample: PBMCs. The receptors shown here come from a man aged 18 to 35 in good health and CMV-seropositive.

V gene TRBV30 combines with J gene TRBJ1-5, with 7 bases aligning to TRBD1. The CDR3 consists of 15 residues. CDR1 is GTSNPN and CDR2 is SVGIG in the germline V gene (reference sequence). V lost 3 bases, J lost 3 bases, and 8 bases stayed unmatched. CDR3 amino acids: CAWSYGTVDNQPQHF. CDR3 nucleotide sequence: TGTGCCTGGAGCTATGGGACAGTTGACAATCAGCCCCAGCATTTT.

The chain combines TRBV28 with TRBJ2-7; D remains unclear. This CDR3 region has 14 residues. Per the germline V gene, CDR1 is MDHEN and CDR2 is SYDVKM. The V end was cut by 7 bases, the J end by 2 bases, with 15 bases between. Written as DNA, the CDR3 is TGTGCCAGCACCTCCGGGTTAAGTACCTACGAGCAGTACTTC. Translated, it gives CASTSGLSTYEQYF.

The CDR3 DNA follows: TGTGCCAGCAGTTTACTGACAGGGACTAATGAAAAACTGTTTTTT. This translates into CASSLLTGTNEKLFF. V and J are TRBV28 and TRBJ1-4; 7 bases agree with TRBD1. V shed 2 bases, J shed 2 bases, and the junction held 2 bases outside the gene matches. CDR3 length equals 15 residues. Germline V gene data show CDR1 as MDHEN and CDR2 as SYDVKM.

The rearrangement links TRBV6-6 to TRBJ2-7; 8 bases are a match to TRBD1. With 2 bases clipped from V and 2 bases from J, the junction kept 2 bases outside the gene matches. Germline V lookup: CDR1 MNHNY, CDR2 SVGAGI (reference sequence). The CDR3 totals 14 residues. The chain's CDR3 is CASSYRTGTYEQYF. The CDR3 nucleotides are TGTGCCAGCAGTTACCGGACAGGGACCTACGAGCAGTACTTC.

The genes are TRBV6-6 and TRBJ2-7; 13 bases agree with TRBD2. The CDR3 has 15 amino acids. Germline loops: CDR1 MNHNY, CDR2 SVGAGI (reference sequence). Losses at the gene ends were 5 bases for V and 2 bases for J; bases not matched to a gene: 3. As DNA, the CDR3 is TGTGCCAGCAGTAAACTAGCGGGAGGGCCCTACGAGCAGTACTTC. Translating gives CASSKLAGGPYEQYF.

This clone was counted between two and nine times. The genes are TRBV2 and TRBJ2-5; TRBD1 aligns across 8 bases. Germline V lookup: CDR1 SNHLY, CDR2 FYNNEI. The CDR3 is made up of 13 amino acids. Losses at the gene ends were 8 bases for V and 2 bases for J; bases not matched to a gene: 4. The CDR3 protein is CASQRTGQETQYF. The CDR3 DNA follows: TGTGCCAGCCAAAGGACAGGGCAAGAGACCCAGTACTTC. Full variable domain (outside the CDR3, taken from reference TRBV2 and TRBJ2-5): EPEVTQTPSHQVTQMGQEVILRCVPISNHLYFYWYRQILGQKVEFLVSFYNNEISEKSEIFDDQFSVERPDGSNFTLKIRSTKLEDSAMYFCASQRTGQETQYFGPGTRLLVL.

The rearrangement uses TRBV4-2 and TRBJ2-3, with 8 bases fitting TRBD2. Trimming at V came to 2 bases and at J to 0 bases, leaving 22 bases not matched to a gene. The CDR3 runs 22 residues. CDR1 LGHNA and CDR2 YNFKEQ come from the germline V gene. The CDR3 DNA reads as TGTGCCAGCAGCCAACGTGGGACAATCGGGGCGGGAGGACCGATGAGCACAGATACGCAGTATTTT. Translated: CASSQRGTIGAGGPMSTDTQYF.

This chain uses TRBV7-6 with TRBJ2-3; TRBD1 might be the D (5 bases). Germline V gives CDR1 SGHVS, CDR2 FNYEAQ. CDR3 length: 16 residues. V was pared by 5 bases and J by 2 bases, with 17 bases between. CDR3 sequence reads: CASSASRAPPTDTQYF. The CDR3 DNA reads TGTGCCAGCAGCGCAAGCAGGGCCCCCCCCACAGATACGCAGTATTTT.

This clone was seen a handful of times. This chain connects TRBV28 to TRBJ2-7, with 7 nucleotides matching TRBD2. CDR1 is MDHEN and CDR2 is SYDVKM in the germline V gene. After removal of 5 bases from V and 2 bases from J, the junction contained 15 bases not matched to a gene. This CDR3 has 17 amino acids. DNA of the CDR3: TGTGCCAGCAGTACGCCCTTAGCGGGTAGCGGGCCCTACGAGCAGTACTTC. Residues: CASSTPLAGSGPYEQYF.

The CDR3 DNA follows: TGTGCCAGCAGTGATGGGCAGGAAAAAGAGACCCAGTACTTC. Translating gives CASSDGQEKETQYF. V usage is TRBV2 and J usage is TRBJ2-5; D gene uncertain. Per germline, CDR1 SNHLY and CDR2 FYNNEI. The CDR3 runs to 14 residues. V was cut by 3 bases and J by 3 bases, with 11 bases left in between.

This clone was recorded only once. CDR3 region: CASSAQGYGYTF. CDR3 DNA: TGTGCCAGCAGCGCACAGGGTTATGGCTACACCTTC. This chain links TRBV9 with TRBJ1-2; possible D gene TRBD1, 6 bases. V lost 3 bases and J 5 bases, leaving 8 bases between the germline ends. The CDR3 runs to 12 residues. The germline V gene encodes CDR1 SGDLS and CDR2 YYNGEE.

The rearrangement uses TRBV28 and TRBJ2-2; maybe TRBD1 (5 bases). In germline, CDR1 is MDHEN, CDR2 SYDVKM. Trimming stripped 10 bases from V and 1 base from J, with 13 bases between. CDR3 size: 14 residues. The CDR3 DNA reads as TGTGCCACTTCGGACATTCAGAACACCGGGGAGCTGTTTTTT. It yields the protein CATSDIQNTGELFF.

The J gene is TRBJ1-6, the V gene TRBV21-1; the table assigns TRBD1, which was not confirmed against the DNA. TRBV21-1 corresponds to a pseudogene. The CDR3 extends over 17 amino acids. CDR3 in DNA: TGTGCCAGCAGCAAACGCTGGAGGGACAGGACGAATTCACCCCTCCACTTT. Translation gives CASSKRWRDRTNSPLHF.

This clone was observed a single time. The gene calls are TRBV7-2 and TRBJ1-1; 7 bases line up with TRBD1. CDR1 is SGHTA and CDR2 is FQGNSA in the germline V gene. The CDR3 loop spans 13 amino acids. After removal of 5 bases from V and 10 bases from J, the junction contained 10 bases not matched to a gene. For the CDR3, the DNA is TGTGCCAGCAGCCCTTCAGGGGGGTTGGGAGCTTTCTTT. Encoded protein: CASSPSGGLGAFF.

Note on this clone: The sample holds other DNA sequences that translate to the same CDR3. The chain couples TRBV7-9 to TRBJ2-1, with 15 bases aligning to TRBD2. CDR3 length: 15 residues. The V segment lost 3 bases and the J segment 7 bases; nucleotides outside the gene matches: 1. The germline gives CDR1 SEHNR, CDR2 FQNEAQ (reference sequence). The CDR3 reads CASSLGLAGGNEQFF. In nucleotides, the CDR3 is TGTGCCAGCAGCTTGGGACTAGCGGGAGGAAATGAGCAGTTCTTC.

This chain joins TRBV4-2 and TRBJ2-5; 11 bases agree with TRBD2. The J call may be wrong; the DNA end is better matched by TRBJ2-7. CDR1 is LGHNA, CDR2 YNFKEQ, per germline. The CDR3 is 17 residues long. Written as DNA, the CDR3 is TGTGCCAGCAGCCAAGTCGATCGGACTAGCGGGTACTACGAGCAGTACTTC. The encoded protein is CASSQVDRTSGYYEQYF.

This clone was seen once. This rearrangement joins TRBV4-2 to TRBJ2-1, with a tentative D call TRBD2 (7 bases). The germline V gene has CDR1 LGHNA and CDR2 YNFKEQ. CDR3 length equals 18 residues. V was pared by 0 bases and J by 1 base, with 16 bases between. This CDR3 reads CASSQDKGGGASYNEQFF. The CDR3 bases are TGTGCCAGCAGCCAAGATAAAGGAGGGGGGGCGTCCTACAATGAGCAGTTCTTC.

This clone showed up just a few times. The gene calls are TRBV5-4 and TRBJ2-6, with TRBD2 as a possible D gene (5 bases). Germline V gene data show CDR1 as SGHNT and CDR2 as YYREEE (reference sequence). V dropped 5 bases and J dropped 2 bases, with 11 bases sitting between them. The CDR3 sequence is 15 residues long. CDR3 loop: CASRLTGTGANVLTF. DNA for the CDR3: TGTGCCAGCAGGTTGACCGGGACTGGGGCCAACGTCCTGACTTTC.

This clone was seen a few times. CDR3 loop: CASSSTKNIQYF. CDR3 DNA: TGTGCCAGCAGTTCCACCAAAAACATTCAGTACTTC. The rearrangement joins TRBV2 to TRBJ2-4; unclear D gene. The CDR3 contains 12 residues. Between the trimmed V and J ends, which lost 5 bases and 2 bases, there was a span of 4 bases. Germline V gene data show CDR1 as SNHLY and CDR2 as FYNNEI. The complete variable domain, with remaining parts taken from reference TRBV2 and TRBJ2-4, reads EPEVTQTPSHQVTQMGQEVILRCVPISNHLYFYWYRQILGQKVEFLVSFYNNEISEKSEIFDDQFSVERPDGSNFTLKIRSTKLEDSAMYFCASSSTKNIQYFGAGTRLSVL.

The chain carries TRBV19 and TRBJ2-1; 11 positions agree with TRBD2. The germline gives CDR1 LNHDA, CDR2 SQIVND (reference sequence). CDR3 length: 13 amino acids. V lost 7 bases to trimming and J lost 9 bases; unmatched junction nucleotides: 5. CDR3 DNA: TGTGCCAGTACTCTAGCGGGAGGTAGTGAGCAGTTCTTC. It translates to CASTLAGGSEQFF.

This rearrangement joins TRBV5-1 to TRBJ2-3, with 8 nucleotides matching TRBD2. Germline values: CDR1 SGHRS, CDR2 YFSETQ. The CDR3 is 15 amino acids. The ends lost 1 base at V and 3 bases at J; junction bases unmatched: 4. The CDR3 protein is CASSLLGGGTDTQYF. As DNA, the CDR3 is TGCGCCAGCAGCTTGCTCGGGGGGGGAACAGATACGCAGTATTTT. Drawing the rest from reference TRBV5-1 and TRBJ2-3, the complete variable domain is KAGVTQTPRYLIKTRGQQVTLSCSPISGHRSVSWYQQTPGQGLQFLFEYFSETQRNKGNFPGRFSGRQFSNSRSEMNVSTLELGDSALYLCASSLLGGGTDTQYFGPGTRLTVL.

The CDR3 loop is CSVASRDRGWDEKLFF. CDR3 coding DNA: TGCAGCGTTGCGTCCCGGGACAGGGGATGGGATGAAAAACTGTTTTTT. This chain links TRBV29-1 with TRBJ1-4; 10 nucleotides match TRBD1. Germline assignment: CDR1 SQVTM and CDR2 ANQGSEA. This CDR3 has 16 amino acids. J gave up 6 bases and V 4 bases, and 11 bases lay outside the gene matches.

The genes are TRBV6-8 and TRBJ1-1, with D unresolved. The CDR3 length is 14 residues. The germline V gene encodes CDR1 MNHGY and CDR2 SAAAGT. With 5 bases removed from V and 4 bases from J, the gap between germline ends came to 14 bases. CDR3 nucleotides: TGTGCCAGCAGTCTAGAGGTAAGCGCCACTGAAGCTTTCTTT. Translated, it gives CASSLEVSATEAFF.

V usage is TRBV6-5 and J usage is TRBJ2-3, with 7 bases matching TRBD2. This CDR3 comprises 16 residues. The ends lost 4 bases at V and 1 base at J; junction bases unmatched: 8. From germline, CDR1 is MNHEY and CDR2 SVGAGI. The CDR3 nucleotides are TGTGCCAGCAGTTCAGGACTAGTCAGAGGCACAGATACGCAGTATTTT. Translated, it gives CASSSGLVRGTDTQYF.

The genes are TRBV9 and TRBJ2-3; 10 positions agree with TRBD2. The CDR3 runs 15 residues. Germline V gene data show CDR1 as SGDLS and CDR2 as YYNGEE. V dropped 3 bases and J dropped 9; count of bases not matched to a gene: 10. The CDR3 region is CASSAGTSASRTQYF. DNA of the CDR3: TGTGCCAGCAGCGCCGGGACTAGCGCCTCACGAACGCAGTATTTT.

This clone has only one observation. V usage is TRBV14 and J usage is TRBJ2-5; a possible D gene is TRBD1 (6 bases). Germline CDR1 reads SGHDN; CDR2 reads FVKESK. The CDR3 spans 14 residues. Between the trimmed V and J ends, which lost 4 bases and 5 bases, there was a span of 14 bases. The CDR3, as DNA: TGTGCCAGCAGCCCTCTAACAGGGCTGGAGACCCAGTACTTC. Protein product: CASSPLTGLETQYF.

The gene calls are TRBV27 and TRBJ1-2; no definite D call. Trimming shortened V by 4 bases and J by 4 bases, and 13 bases separated the two germline ends. The CDR3 consists of 14 residues. The V gene's germline CDR1 is MNHEY and CDR2 SMNVEV (reference sequence). The chain's CDR3 is CASSYSGSLYGYTF. CDR3 nucleotide sequence: TGTGCCAGCAGTTATTCAGGATCTCTCTATGGCTACACCTTC.

This sequence joins TRBV7-9 and TRBJ2-1; a possible D gene is TRBD1 (6 bases). CDR3 length: 12 amino acids. The ends were cut back, 4 bases at V and 12 bases at J, with 13 bases in the middle. CDR1 is SEHNR and CDR2 is FQNEAQ in the germline V gene (reference sequence). The CDR3 DNA reads TGTGCCAGCAGCTCAGGGGAACCAGGGCAGTTCTTC. Its protein product is CASSSGEPGQFF. The whole variable domain, remainder taken from reference TRBV7-9 and TRBJ2-1, is DTGVSQNPRHKITKRGQNVTFRCDPISEHNRLYWYRQTLGQGPEFLTYFQNEAQLEKSRLLSDRFSAERPKGSFSTLEIQRTEQGDSAMYLCASSSGEPGQFFGPGTRLTVL.

The V and J genes are TRBV7-2 and TRBJ2-7; 9 positions agree with TRBD1. V dropped 5 bases and J dropped 3; count of bases not matched to a gene: 2. This CDR3 is built from 13 residues. CDR1 is SGHTA, CDR2 FQGNSA, per germline. The CDR3 here is CASSRTGDYEQYF. In DNA form, the CDR3 reads TGTGCCAGCAGCAGGACAGGGGACTACGAGCAGTACTTC. Using reference TRBV7-2 and TRBJ2-7 for the parts outside the CDR3, the full variable domain is GAGVSQSPSNKVTEKGKDVELRCDPISGHTALYWYRQSLGQGLEFLIYFQGNSAPDKSGLPSDRFSAERTGGSVSTLTIQRTQQEDSAVYLCASSRTGDYEQYFGPGTRLTVT.

This clone was recorded only once. The rearrangement links TRBV5-6 to TRBJ2-5; D gene ambiguous. V was pared by 0 bases and J by 2 bases, with 17 bases between. CDR1 SGHDT and CDR2 YYEEEE come from the germline V gene. CDR3 size: 17 residues. CDR3 region: CASSLGPVAPMQETQYF. Written as DNA, the CDR3 is TGTGCCAGCAGCTTGGGACCGGTAGCACCAATGCAAGAGACCCAGTACTTC.

The J gene is TRBJ1-1, the V gene TRBV7-9, with TRBD1 as a possible D gene (5 bases). CDR3 length equals 16 residues. Germline V lookup: CDR1 SEHNR, CDR2 FQNEAQ (reference sequence). V lost 3 bases and J lost 4, with 18 bases in between. This CDR3 reads CASSLGGVGRSTEAFF. The CDR3 region has the DNA TGTGCCAGCAGCTTGGGAGGGGTGGGTCGGAGCACTGAAGCTTTCTTT.

The rearrangement uses TRBV5-6 and TRBJ2-7, with 7 positions matching TRBD1. Germline assignment: CDR1 SGHDT and CDR2 YYEEEE. The length of the CDR3 is 16 residues. The V and J ends lost 2 bases and 1 base, in that order; junction bases with no gene match: 9. As DNA, the CDR3 is TGTGCCAGCAGCTTCAGTCCCGGGACAGCATCCTACGAGCAGTACTTC. This gives the protein CASSFSPGTASYEQYF.